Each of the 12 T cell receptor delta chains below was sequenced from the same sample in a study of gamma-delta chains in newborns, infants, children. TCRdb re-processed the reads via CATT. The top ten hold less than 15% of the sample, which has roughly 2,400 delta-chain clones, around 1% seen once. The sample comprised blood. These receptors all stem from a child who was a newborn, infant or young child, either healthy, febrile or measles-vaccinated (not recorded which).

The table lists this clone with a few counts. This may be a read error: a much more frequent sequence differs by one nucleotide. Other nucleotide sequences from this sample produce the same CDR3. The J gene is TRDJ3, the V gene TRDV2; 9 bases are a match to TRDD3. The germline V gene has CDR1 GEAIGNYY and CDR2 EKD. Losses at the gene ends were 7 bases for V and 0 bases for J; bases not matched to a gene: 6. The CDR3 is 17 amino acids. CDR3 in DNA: TGTGCCTGCGATCACTGGGGGAGCTCCTGGGACACCCGACAGATGTTTTTC. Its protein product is CACDHWGSSWDTRQMFF.

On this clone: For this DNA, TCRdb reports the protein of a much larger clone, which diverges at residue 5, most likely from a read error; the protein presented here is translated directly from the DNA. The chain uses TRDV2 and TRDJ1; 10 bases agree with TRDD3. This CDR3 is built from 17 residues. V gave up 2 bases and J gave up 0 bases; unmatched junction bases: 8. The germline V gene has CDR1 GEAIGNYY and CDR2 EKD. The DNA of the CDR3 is TGTGCCTGTGACAATCTGGGGGATAACGCCGACACCGATAAACTCATCTTT. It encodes CACDNLGDNADTDKLIF.

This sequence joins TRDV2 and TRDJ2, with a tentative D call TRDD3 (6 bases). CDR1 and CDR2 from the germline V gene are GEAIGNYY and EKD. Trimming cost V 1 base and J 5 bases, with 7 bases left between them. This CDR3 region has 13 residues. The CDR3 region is CACDTGDTAQLFF. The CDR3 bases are TGTGCCTGTGACACTGGGGATACAGCACAACTCTTCTTT.

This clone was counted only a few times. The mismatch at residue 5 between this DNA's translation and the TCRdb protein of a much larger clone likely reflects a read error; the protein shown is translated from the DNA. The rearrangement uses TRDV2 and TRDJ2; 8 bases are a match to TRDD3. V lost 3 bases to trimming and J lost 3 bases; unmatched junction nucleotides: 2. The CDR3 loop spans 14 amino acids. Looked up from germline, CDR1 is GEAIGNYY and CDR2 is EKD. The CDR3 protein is CACDAWGMTAQLFF. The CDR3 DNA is TGTGCCTGTGACGCCTGGGGGATGACAGCACAACTCTTCTTT.

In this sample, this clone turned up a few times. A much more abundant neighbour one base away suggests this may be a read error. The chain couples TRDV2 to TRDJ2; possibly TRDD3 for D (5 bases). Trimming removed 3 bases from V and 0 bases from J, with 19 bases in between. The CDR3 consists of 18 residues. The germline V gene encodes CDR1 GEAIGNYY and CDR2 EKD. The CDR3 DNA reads TGTGCCTGTGACGCCGTGGTCACTGGAAGAGCTTTGACAGCACAACTCTTCTTT. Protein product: CACDAVVTGRALTAQLFF.

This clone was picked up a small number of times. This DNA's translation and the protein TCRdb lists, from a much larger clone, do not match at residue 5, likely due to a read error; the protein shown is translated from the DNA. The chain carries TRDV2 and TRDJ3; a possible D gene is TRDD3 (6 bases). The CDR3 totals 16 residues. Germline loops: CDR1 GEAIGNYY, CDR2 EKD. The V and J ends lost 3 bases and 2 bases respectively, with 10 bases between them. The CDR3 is CACDAWDTWDTRQMFF. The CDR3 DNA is TGTGCCTGTGACGCCTGGGATACCTGGGACACCCGACAGATGTTTTTC.

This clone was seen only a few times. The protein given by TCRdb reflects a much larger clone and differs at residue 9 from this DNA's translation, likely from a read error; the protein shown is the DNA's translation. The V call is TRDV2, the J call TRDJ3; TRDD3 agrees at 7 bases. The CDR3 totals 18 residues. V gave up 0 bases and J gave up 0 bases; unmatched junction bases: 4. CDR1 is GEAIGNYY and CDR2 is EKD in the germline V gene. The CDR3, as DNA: TGTGCCTGTGACACCGGATACGCGGGCTCCTGGGACACCCGACAGATGTTTTTC. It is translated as CACDTGYAGSWDTRQMFF.

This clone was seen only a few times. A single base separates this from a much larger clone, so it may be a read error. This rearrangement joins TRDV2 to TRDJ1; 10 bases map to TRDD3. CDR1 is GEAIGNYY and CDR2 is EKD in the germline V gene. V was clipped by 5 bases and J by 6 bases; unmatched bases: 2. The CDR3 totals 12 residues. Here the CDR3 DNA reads TGTGCCTGTGGCACTGGGGGATATAAACTCATCTTT. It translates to CACGTGGYKLIF.

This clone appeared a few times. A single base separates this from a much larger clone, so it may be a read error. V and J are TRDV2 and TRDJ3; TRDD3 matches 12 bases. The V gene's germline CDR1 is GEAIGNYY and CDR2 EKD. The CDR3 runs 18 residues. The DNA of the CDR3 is TGTGCCTGTGACACCGTACTGGGGGATACCTGGGGCACCCGACAGATGTTTTTC. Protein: CACDTVLGDTWGTRQMFF.

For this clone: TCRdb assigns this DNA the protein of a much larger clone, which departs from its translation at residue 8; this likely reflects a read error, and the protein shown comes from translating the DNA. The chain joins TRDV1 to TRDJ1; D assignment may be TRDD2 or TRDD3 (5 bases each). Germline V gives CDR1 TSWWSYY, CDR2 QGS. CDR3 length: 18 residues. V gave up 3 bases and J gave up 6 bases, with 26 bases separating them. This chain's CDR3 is CALGDWPPYAYWPYKLIF. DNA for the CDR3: TGTGCTCTTGGGGATTGGCCTCCCTACGCTTACTGGCCCTATAAACTCATCTTT.

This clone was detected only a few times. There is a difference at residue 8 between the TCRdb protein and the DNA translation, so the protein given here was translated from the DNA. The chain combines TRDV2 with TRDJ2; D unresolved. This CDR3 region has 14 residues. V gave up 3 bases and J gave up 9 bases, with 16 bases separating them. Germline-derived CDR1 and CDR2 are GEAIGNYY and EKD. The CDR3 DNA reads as TGTGCCTGTGACCCACTTCAAGCGCCCTCACAACTCTTCTTT. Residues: CACDPLQAPSQLFF.

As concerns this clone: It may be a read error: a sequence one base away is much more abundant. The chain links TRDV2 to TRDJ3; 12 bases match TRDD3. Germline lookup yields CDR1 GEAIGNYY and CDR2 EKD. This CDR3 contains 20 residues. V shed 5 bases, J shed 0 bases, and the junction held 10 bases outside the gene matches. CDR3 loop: CACGTYWGIHSSWDTRQMFF. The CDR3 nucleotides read TGTGCCTGTGGCACGTACTGGGGGATACATAGCTCCTGGGACACCCGACAGATGTTTTTC.